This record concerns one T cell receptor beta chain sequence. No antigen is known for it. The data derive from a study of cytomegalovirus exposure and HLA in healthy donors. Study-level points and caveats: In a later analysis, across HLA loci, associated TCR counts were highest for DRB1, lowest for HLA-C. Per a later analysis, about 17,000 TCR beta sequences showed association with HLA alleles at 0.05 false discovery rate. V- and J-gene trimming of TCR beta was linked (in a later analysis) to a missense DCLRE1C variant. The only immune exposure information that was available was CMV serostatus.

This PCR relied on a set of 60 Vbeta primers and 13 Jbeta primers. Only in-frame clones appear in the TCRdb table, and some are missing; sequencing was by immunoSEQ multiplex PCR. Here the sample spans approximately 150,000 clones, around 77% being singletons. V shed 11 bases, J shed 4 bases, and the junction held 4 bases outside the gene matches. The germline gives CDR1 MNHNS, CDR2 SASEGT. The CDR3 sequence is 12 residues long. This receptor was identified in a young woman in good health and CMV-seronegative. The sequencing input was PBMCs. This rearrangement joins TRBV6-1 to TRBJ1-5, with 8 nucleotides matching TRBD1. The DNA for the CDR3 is TGTGCCGGCGGACAGGGTAATCAGCCCCAGCATTTT. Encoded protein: CAGGQGNQPQHF.